The T cell receptor (beta chain) under discussion was sequenced for a study of sequential checkpoint blockade in melanoma. Study background: Patients were randomized 1:1 to nivolumab-then-ipilimumab or ipilimumab-then-nivolumab first-line. After both sequences, patients received maintenance nivolumab.

In germline, CDR1 is MNHNS, CDR2 SASEGT. With 6 bases removed from V and 0 bases from J, the gap between germline ends came to 14 bases. This CDR3 has 15 residues. The table came from immunoSEQ multiplex PCR; TCRdb's copy has only in-frame clones and leaves some out. The sample lists approximately 5,000 clones, about 80% occurring once. Treatment meaning: randomized to nivolumab then ipilimumab (arm A) or the reverse (arm B). PBMC sorting kept live CD3+CD8+ cells without CD19 or CD56. The receptor was isolated from a human donor with melanoma. The V call is TRBV6-1, the J call TRBJ1-1; D possibly corresponds to TRBD1 (5 bases). Sample: CD8+ T cells sorted from blood (inferred from file names), taken from a patient given nivolumab and ipilimumab in sequence. The DNA for the CDR3 is TGTGCCAGCAGCGAGAGACAGCTCATGAACACTGAAGCTTTCTTT. Its translation is CASSERQLMNTEAFF.